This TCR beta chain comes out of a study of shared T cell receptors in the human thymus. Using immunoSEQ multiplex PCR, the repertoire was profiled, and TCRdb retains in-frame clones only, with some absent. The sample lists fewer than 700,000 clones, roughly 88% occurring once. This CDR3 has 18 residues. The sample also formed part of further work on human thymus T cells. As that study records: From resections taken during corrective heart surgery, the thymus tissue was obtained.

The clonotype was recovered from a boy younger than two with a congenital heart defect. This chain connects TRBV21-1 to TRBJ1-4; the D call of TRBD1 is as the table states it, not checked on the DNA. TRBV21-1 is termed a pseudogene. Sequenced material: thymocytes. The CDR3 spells CASSAPRTGDEANEKLFF. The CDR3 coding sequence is TGTGCCAGCAGCGCCCCGAGGACAGGGGATGAAGCTAATGAAAAACTGTTTTTT.